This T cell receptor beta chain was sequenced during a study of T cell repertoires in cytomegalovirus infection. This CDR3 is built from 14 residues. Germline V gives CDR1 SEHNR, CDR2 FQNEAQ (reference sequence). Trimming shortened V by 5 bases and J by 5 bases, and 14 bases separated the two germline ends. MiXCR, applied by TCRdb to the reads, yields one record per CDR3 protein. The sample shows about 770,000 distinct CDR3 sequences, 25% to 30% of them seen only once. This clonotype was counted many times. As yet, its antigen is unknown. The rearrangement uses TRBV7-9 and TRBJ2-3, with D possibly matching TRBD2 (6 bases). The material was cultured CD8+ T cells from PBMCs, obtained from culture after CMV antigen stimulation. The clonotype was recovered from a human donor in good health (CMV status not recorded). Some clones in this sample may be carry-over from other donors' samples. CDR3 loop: CASSTGLRLDTQYF. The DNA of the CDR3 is TGTGCCAGCAGCACCGGACTACGCCTAGATACGCAGTATTTT. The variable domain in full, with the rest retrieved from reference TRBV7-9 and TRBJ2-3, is DTGVSQNPRHKITKRGQNVTFRCDPISEHNRLYWYRQTLGQGPEFLTYFQNEAQLEKSRLLSDRFSAERPKGSFSTLEIQRTEQGDSAMYLCASSTGLRLDTQYFGPGTRLTVL.